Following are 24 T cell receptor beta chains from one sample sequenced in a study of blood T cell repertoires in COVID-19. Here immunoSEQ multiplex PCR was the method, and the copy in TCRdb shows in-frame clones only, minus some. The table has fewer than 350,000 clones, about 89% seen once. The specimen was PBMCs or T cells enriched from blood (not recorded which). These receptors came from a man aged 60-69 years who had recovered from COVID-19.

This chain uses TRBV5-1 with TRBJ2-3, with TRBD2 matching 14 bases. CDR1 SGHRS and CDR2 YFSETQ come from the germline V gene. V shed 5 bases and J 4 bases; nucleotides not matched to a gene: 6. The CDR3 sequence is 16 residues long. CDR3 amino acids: CASRRLAGGPSDTQYF. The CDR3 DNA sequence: TGCGCCAGCAGAAGACTAGCGGGAGGGCCCTCAGATACGCAGTATTTT.

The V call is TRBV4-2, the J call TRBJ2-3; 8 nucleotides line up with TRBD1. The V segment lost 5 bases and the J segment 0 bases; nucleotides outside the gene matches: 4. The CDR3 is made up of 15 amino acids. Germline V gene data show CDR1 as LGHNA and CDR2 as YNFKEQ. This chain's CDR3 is CASSRRTGSTDTQYF. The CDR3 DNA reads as TGTGCCAGCAGCAGGCGGACAGGGAGCACAGATACGCAGTATTTT.

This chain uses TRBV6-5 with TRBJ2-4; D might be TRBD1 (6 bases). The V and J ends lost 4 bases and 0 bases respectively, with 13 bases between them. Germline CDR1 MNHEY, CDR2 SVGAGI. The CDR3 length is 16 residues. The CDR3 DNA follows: TGTGCCAGCAGTTCCGGGACATCTCTAGCCAAAAACATTCAGTACTTC. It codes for CASSSGTSLAKNIQYF.

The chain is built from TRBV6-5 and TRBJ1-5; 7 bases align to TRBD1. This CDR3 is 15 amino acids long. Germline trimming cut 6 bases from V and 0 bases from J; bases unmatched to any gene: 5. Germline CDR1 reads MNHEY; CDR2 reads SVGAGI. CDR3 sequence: CASRGDRHSNQPQHF. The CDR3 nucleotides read TGTGCCAGCAGGGGGGACAGACATAGCAATCAGCCCCAGCATTTT.

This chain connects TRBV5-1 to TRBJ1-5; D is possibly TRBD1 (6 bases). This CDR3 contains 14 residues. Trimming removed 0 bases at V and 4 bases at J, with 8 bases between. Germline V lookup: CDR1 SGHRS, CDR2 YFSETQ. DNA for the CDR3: TGCGCCAGCAGCTTGGGACAGGCGAATCAGCCCCAGCATTTT. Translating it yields CASSLGQANQPQHF.

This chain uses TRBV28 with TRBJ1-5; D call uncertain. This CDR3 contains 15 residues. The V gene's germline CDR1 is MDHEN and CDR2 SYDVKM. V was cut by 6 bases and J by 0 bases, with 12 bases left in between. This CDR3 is CASSLLTASNQPQHF. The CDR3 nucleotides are TGTGCCAGCAGCCTTCTAACAGCTAGCAATCAGCCCCAGCATTTT.

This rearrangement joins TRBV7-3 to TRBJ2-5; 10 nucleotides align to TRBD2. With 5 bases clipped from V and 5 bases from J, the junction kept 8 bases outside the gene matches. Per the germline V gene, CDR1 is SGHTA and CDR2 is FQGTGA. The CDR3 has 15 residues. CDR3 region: CASSAEGLARETQYF. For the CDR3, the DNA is TGTGCCAGCAGCGCAGAGGGACTAGCGAGGGAGACCCAGTACTTC.

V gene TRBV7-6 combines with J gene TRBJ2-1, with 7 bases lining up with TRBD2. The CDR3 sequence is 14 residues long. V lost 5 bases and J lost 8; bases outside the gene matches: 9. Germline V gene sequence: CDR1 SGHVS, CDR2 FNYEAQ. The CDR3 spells CASSLGLYGDEQFF. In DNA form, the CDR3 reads TGTGCCAGCAGCCTGGGACTATATGGAGATGAGCAGTTCTTC.

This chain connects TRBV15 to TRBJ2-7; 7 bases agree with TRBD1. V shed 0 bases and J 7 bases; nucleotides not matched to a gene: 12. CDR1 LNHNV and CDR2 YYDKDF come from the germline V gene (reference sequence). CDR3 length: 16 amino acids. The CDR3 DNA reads TGTGCCACCAGCAGAGATCGCCGACAGGGTAAGGGGGAGCAGTACTTC. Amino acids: CATSRDRRQGKGEQYF.

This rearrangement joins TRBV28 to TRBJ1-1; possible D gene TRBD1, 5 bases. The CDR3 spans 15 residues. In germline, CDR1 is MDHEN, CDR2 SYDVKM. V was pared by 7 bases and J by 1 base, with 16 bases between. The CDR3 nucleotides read TGTGCCAGCACCCCCCTAGGCGACAGGAACACTGAAGCTTTCTTT. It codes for CASTPLGDRNTEAFF.

CDR3 amino acids: CASSALRGGEDEQYF. CDR3 bases: TGTGCCAGCAGTGCCCTAAGGGGAGGCGAGGACGAGCAGTACTTC. V and J are TRBV25-1 and TRBJ2-7, with D perhaps TRBD2 (6 bases). Germline lookup yields CDR1 MGHDK and CDR2 SYGVNS. Trimming took off 4 bases at V and 5 bases at J, with 18 bases between the two ends. CDR3 length: 15 amino acids.

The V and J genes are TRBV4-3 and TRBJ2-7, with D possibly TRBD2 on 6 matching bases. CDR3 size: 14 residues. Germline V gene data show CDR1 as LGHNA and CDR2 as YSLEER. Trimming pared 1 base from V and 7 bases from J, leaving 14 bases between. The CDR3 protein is CASSQVAAEREQYF. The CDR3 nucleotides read TGCGCCAGCAGCCAAGTAGCGGCCGAGAGGGAGCAGTACTTC.

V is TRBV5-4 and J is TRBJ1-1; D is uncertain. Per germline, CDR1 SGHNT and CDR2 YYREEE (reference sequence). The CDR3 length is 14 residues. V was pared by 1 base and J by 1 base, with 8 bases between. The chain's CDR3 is CASSLRRENTEAFF. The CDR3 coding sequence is TGTGCCAGCAGCTTGCGCCGGGAGAACACTGAAGCTTTCTTT.

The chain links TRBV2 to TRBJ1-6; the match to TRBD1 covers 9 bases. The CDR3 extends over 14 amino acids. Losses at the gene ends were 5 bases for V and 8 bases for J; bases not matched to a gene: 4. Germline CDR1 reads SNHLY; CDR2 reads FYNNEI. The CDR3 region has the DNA TGTGCCAGCAGTCAACAGGGGGCCGATTCACCCCTCCACTTT. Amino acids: CASSQQGADSPLHF.

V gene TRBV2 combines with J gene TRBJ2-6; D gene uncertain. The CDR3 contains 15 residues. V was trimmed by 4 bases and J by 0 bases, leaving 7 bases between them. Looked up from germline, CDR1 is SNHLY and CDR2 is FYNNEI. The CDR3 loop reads CASSADNSGANVLTF. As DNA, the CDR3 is TGTGCCAGCAGTGCCGACAACTCTGGGGCCAACGTCCTGACTTTC.

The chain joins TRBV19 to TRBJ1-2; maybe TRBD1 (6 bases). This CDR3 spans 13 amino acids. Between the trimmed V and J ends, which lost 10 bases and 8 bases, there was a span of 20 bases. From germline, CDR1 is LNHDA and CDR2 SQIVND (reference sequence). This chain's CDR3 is CATSRQVFYGYTF. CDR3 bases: TGTGCCACCTCGAGACAGGTCTTCTACGGCTACACCTTC.

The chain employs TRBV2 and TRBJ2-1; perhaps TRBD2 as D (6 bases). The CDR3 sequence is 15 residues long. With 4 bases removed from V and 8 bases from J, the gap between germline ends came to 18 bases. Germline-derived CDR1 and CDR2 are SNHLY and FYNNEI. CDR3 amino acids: CASSGRENRVYEQFF. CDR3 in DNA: TGTGCCAGCAGTGGCCGGGAGAACCGCGTCTATGAGCAGTTCTTC.

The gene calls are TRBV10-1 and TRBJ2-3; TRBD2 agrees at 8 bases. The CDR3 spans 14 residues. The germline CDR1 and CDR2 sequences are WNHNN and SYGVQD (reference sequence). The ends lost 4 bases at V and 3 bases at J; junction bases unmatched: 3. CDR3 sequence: CASSGLASTDTQYF. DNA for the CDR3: TGCGCCAGCAGTGGACTAGCGTCGACAGATACGCAGTATTTT.

The CDR3 DNA reads TGCGCCAGCAGCGAGGAACAGGGTGCAGGACCCATGAACACTGAAGCTTTCTTT. Its translation is CASSEEQGAGPMNTEAFF. The J gene is TRBJ1-1, the V gene TRBV5-1, with D possibly TRBD1 on 6 matching bases. Germline CDR1 SGHRS, CDR2 YFSETQ. The CDR3 is made up of 18 amino acids. Trimming shortened V by 4 bases and J by 0 bases, and 22 bases separated the two germline ends.

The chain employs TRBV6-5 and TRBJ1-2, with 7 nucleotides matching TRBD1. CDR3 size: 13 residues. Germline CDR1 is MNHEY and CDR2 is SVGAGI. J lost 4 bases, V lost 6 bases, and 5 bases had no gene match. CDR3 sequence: CASSVQGIYGYTF. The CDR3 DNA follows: TGTGCCAGCAGCGTACAGGGGATCTATGGCTACACCTTC.

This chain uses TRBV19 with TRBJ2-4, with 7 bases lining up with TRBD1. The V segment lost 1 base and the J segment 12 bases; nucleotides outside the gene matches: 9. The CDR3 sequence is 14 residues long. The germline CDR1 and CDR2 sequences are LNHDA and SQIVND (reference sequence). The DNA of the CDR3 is TGTGCCAGTAGTATAGGTCAACAGGGGTCGCATCAGTACTTC. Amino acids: CASSIGQQGSHQYF. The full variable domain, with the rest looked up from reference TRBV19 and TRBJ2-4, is DGGITQSPKYLFRKEGQNVTLSCEQNLNHDAMYWYRQDPGQGLRLIYYSQIVNDFQKGDIAEGYSVSREKKESFPLTVTSAQKNPTAFYLCASSIGQQGSHQYFGAGTRLSVL.

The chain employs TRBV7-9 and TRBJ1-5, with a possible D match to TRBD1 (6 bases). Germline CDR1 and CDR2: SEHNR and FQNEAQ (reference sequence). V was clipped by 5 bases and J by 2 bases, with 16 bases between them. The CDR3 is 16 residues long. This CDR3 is CASSPGRGGGNQPQHF. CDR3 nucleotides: TGTGCCAGCAGCCCCGGTAGGGGGGGTGGCAATCAGCCCCAGCATTTT.

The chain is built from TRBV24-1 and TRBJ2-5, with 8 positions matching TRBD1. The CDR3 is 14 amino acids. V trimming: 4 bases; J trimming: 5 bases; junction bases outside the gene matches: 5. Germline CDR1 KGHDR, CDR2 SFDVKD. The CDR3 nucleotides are TGTGCCACCAGTGACCAGGGGGCCGGGGAGACCCAGTACTTC. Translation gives CATSDQGAGETQYF.

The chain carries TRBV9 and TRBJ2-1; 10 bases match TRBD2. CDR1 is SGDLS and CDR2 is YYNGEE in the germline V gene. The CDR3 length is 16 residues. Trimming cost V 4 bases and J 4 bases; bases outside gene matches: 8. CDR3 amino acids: CASSSELAGAYNEQFF. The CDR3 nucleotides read TGTGCCAGCAGCTCCGAGCTAGCGGGAGCTTACAATGAGCAGTTCTTC.